The clone carrying this T cell receptor (beta chain) was observed a few times. What it binds is not known. The study used a library that attached unique molecular identifiers to individual cDNA molecules. Source study methods: The number of TCRs in each sample had a median of approximately 95,000 and spanned roughly 20,000 to 750,000. A single record per CDR3 protein comes from TCRdb applying MiXCR to the RACE reads. The V and J calls were determined by TCRdb, not by the authors. The repertoire has about 130,000 distinct CDR3 sequences, roughly 9.5% of them found once; the top ten carry approximately 2%. This specimen belongs to a study of human T cells and chemical hapten exposure. Study background: Among samples, TCR yields varied mainly because of small differences in pooled library volume.

Per the germline V gene, CDR1 is MNHEY and CDR2 is SVGAGI. V lost 3 bases and J lost 0, with 11 bases in between. The CDR3 loop spans 15 amino acids. Specified time point: healthy volunteer bleed at 2 weeks. Unfractionated whole blood yielded total RNA. General study results and limits: TCRs at a frequency above 1 in 1000 stayed unchanged with DPC sensitization.

The chain combines TRBV6-5 with TRBJ1-1; D not resolved. The receptor's source is a male donor in good health. Some clones in this sample may be carry-over from other donors' samples. Source material: whole blood. CDR3 residues: CASSYSPSLNTEAFF. CDR3 nucleotide sequence: TGTGCCAGCAGTTATTCGCCGAGCCTGAACACTGAAGCTTTCTTT.